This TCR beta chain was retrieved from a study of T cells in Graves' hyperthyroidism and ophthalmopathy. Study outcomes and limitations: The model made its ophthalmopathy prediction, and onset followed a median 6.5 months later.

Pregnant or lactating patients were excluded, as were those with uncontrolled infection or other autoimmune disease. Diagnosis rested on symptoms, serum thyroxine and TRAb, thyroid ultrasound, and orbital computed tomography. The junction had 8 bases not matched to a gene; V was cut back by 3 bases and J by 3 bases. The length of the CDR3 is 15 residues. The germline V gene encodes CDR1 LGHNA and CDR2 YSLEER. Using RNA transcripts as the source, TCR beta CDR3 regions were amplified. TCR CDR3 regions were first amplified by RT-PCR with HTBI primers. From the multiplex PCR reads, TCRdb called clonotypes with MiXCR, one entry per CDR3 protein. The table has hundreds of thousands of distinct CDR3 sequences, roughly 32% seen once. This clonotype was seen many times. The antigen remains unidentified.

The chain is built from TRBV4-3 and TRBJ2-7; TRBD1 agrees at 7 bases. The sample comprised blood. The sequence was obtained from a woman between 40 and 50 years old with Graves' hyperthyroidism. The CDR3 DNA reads TGCGCCAGCAGCCAGACACGGGACAGTGGCTACGAGCAGTACTTC. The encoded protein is CASSQTRDSGYEQYF.